Here is one TCR beta chain with its context. The J segment lost 5 bases and the V segment lost 9 bases, leaving 11 bases of the junction unmatched. CDR3 length: 15 residues. Germline assignment: CDR1 MNHNY and CDR2 SVGAGI (reference sequence). Method: immunoSEQ multiplex PCR; TCRdb's copy keeps in-frame clones and lacks some. The profile covers some 150,000 clones, with about four fifths appearing a single time and 1.6% taken by the ten largest. The data were taken from a study of blood T cell repertoires in COVID-19. The sequence was obtained from a human donor in a cohort sampled during active COVID-19. Material: peripheral blood. The J gene is TRBJ2-1, the V gene TRBV6-6, with 9 bases lining up with TRBD1. The CDR3 DNA follows: TGTGCCAGTATGACCCGGGACAGGGCCGACAATGAGCAGTTCTTC. Protein: CASMTRDRADNEQFF.